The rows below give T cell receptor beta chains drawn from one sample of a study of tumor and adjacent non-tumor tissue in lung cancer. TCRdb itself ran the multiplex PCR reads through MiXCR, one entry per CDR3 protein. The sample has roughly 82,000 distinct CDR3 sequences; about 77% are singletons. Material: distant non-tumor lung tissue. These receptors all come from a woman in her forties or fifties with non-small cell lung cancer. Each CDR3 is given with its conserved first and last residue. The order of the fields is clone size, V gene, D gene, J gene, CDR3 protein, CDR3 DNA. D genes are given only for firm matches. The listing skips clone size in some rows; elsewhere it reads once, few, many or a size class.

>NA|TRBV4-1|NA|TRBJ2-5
CASNQDLGLTGKETQYF
TGCGCCAGCAACCAAGATTTGGGGCTAACGGGCAAAGAGACCCAGTACTTC
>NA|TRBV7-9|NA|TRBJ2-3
CANTPSGSTDTQYF
TGTGCGAACACCCCCTCCGGGAGCACAGATACGCAGTATTTT
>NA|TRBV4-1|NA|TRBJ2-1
CASSQVDILSHNEQLF
TGCGCCAGCAGCCAAGTAGACATACTCTCCCACAATGAGCAGCTTTTC
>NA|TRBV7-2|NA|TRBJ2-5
CASSFGGQETQYF
TGTGCCAGCAGCTTTGGGGGCCAGGAGACCCAGTACTTC
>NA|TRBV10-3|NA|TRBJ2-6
CAIKGRGTGANVLTF
TGTGCCATAAAGGGACGGGGGACCGGGGCCAACGTCCTGACTTTC
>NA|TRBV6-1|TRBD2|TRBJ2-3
CVSGEDTGGADTQYF
TGTGTCAGCGGTGAAGATACGGGAGGGGCAGATACGCAGTATTTT
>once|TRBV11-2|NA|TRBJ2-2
CASKSSRGRYGELFF
TGTGCCAGCAAGAGTTCACGGGGGCGCTACGGGGAGCTGTTTTTT
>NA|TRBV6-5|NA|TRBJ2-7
CASSHVTAPTAYEQYF
TGTGCCAGCAGTCACGTCACAGCTCCGACTGCCTACGAGCAGTACTTC
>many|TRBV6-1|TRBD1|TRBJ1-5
CASRETGRGQPQHF
TGTGCCAGCAGGGAGACAGGGAGGGGGCAGCCCCAGCATTTT
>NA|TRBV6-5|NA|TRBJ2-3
CANSYSTQDSPRTTDTQYF
TGTGCCAACAGTTACTCAACCCAGGACTCCCCCCGAACCACAGATACGCAGTATTTT